Listed below are T cell receptor beta chains from one sample, sequenced in a study of cytomegalovirus exposure and HLA in healthy donors. TCRdb's table, derived via immunoSEQ multiplex PCR, lists solely in-frame clones and lacks some. The sample records fewer than 150,000 clones, 75% to 85% being singletons. Sequenced sample: PBMCs. These TCRs come from a female donor in good health and CMV-seropositive. CDR3s include the opening cysteine and the closing phenylalanine or tryptophan.

>TRBV28|16|TRBJ1-4
CASSLWGGGTNEKLFF
>TRBV7-2|15|TRBJ2-3
CASSLVRSVQLTQYF
>TRBV6-5|13|TRBJ2-2
CASSNVFGGELFF
>TRBV6-6|16|TRBJ2-1
CASSYSTSGAFNEQFF
>TRBV7-8|15|TRBJ1-2
CASSSGGGPAYGYTF
>TRBV28|12|TRBJ1-2
CASSLGTSGYTF
>TRBV25-1|16|TRBJ1-6
CASSLKMGTWDSPLHF
>TRBV5-4|14|TRBJ1-2
CASSLGQGHYGYTF
>TRBV5-1|16|TRBJ2-3
CASSLDAGGGADTQYF
>TRBV6-1|14|TRBJ2-7
CASSGQGYSYEQYF
>TRBV13|18|TRBJ2-2
CASSHTTSGGRGTGELFF
>TRBV7-6|11|TRBJ1-2
CASSLSGGYTF
>TRBV6-5|13|TRBJ1-1
CASRVGGQTEAFF
>TRBV19|15|TRBJ1-2
CASSPTGATNYGYTF